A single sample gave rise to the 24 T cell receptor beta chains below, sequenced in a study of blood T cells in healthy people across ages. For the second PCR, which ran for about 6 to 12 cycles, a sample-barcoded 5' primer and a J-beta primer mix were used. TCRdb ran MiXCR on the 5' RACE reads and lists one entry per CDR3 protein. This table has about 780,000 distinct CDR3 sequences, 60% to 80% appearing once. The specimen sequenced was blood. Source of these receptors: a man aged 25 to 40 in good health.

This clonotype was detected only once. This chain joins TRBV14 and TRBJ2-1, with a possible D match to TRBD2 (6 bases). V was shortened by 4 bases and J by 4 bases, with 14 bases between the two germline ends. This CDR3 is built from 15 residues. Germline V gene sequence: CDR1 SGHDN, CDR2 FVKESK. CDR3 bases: TGTGCCAGCAGCCGCGGGCGGGACCTATACAATGAGCAGTTCTTC. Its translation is CASSRGRDLYNEQFF. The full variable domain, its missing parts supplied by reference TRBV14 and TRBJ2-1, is EAGVTQFPSHSVIEKGQTVTLRCDPISGHDNLYWYRRVMGKEIKFLLHFVKESKQDESGMPNNRFLAERTGGTYSTLKVQPAELEDSGVYFCASSRGRDLYNEQFFGPGTRLTVL.

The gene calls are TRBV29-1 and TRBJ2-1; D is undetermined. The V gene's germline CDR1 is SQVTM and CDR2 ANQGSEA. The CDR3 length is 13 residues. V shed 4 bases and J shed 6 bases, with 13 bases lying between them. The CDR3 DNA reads TGCAGCGTTGTTCGTTTTGGGTCCAATGAGCAGTTCTTC. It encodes CSVVRFGSNEQFF.

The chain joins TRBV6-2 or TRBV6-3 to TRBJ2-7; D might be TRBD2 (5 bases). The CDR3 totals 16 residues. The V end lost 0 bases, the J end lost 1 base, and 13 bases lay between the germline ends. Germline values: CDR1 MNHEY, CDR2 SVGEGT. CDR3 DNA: TGTGCCAGCAGTTACTCTCCGGGGTGGGGATCCTACGAGCAGTACTTC. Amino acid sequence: CASSYSPGWGSYEQYF.

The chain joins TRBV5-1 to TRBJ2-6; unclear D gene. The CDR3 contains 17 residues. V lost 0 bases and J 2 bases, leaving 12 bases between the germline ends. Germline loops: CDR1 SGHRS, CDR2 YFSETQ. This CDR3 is CASSLGPTPTGANVLTF. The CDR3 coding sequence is TGCGCCAGCAGCTTGGGACCTACTCCAACTGGGGCCAACGTCCTGACTTTC.

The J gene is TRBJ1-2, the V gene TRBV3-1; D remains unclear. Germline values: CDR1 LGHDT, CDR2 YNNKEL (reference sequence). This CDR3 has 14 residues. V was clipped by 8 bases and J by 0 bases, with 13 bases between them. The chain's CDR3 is CASSSTQANYGYTF. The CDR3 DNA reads TGTGCCAGCTCGTCCACTCAAGCTAACTATGGCTACACCTTC.

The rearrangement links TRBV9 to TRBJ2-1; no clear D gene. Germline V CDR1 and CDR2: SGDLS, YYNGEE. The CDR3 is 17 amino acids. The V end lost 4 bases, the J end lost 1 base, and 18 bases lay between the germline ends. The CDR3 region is CASSTPVVAGSYNEQFF. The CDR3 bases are TGTGCCAGCAGCACCCCCGTGGTGGCTGGTTCCTACAATGAGCAGTTCTTC.

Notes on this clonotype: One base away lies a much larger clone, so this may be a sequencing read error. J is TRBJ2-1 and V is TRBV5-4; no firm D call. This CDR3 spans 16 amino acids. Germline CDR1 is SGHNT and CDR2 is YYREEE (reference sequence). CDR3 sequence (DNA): TGTGCCTGCAGTTTCGGCCCCGCGCGGCCCAACAATGAGCAGTTCTTC. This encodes CACSFGPARPNNEQFF.

The CDR3 here is CASSQTGKTETQYF. CDR3 DNA sequence: TGTGCCAGCAGCCAAACAGGGAAGACAGAGACCCAGTACTTC. The chain carries TRBV5-4 and TRBJ2-7; TRBD1 might be the D (6 bases). The J call is uncertain, as TRBJ2-5 better fits the DNA end. The CDR3 contains 14 residues. In germline, CDR1 is SGHNT, CDR2 YYREEE (reference sequence).

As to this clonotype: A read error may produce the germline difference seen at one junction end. CDR3 amino acids: CASTFGGNVLTF. The DNA of the CDR3 is TGTGCCAGCACCTTTGGGGGCAACGTCTTGACTTTC. The gene calls are TRBV11-2 and TRBJ2-6; a weak D match, TRBD1 (6 bases). The length of the CDR3 is 12 residues. Germline CDR1 and CDR2: SGHAT and FQNNGV.

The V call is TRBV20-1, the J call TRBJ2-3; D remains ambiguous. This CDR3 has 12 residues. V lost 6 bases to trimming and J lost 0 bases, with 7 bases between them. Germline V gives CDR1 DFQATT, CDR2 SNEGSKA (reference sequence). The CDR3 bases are TGCAGTGCCAGATCTAGCACAGATACGCAGTATTTT. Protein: CSARSSTDTQYF.

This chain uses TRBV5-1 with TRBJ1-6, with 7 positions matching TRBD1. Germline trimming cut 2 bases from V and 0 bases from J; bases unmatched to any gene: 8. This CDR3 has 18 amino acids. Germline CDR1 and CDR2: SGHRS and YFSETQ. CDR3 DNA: TGCGCCAGCAGCTTAGCCGGGACAGCGAGCTCCTATAATTCACCCCTCCACTTT. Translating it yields CASSLAGTASSYNSPLHF.

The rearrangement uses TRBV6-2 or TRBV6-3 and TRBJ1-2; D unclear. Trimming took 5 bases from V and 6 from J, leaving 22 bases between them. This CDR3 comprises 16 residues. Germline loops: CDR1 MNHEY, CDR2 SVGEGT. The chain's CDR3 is CASSQDFREIGHGYTF. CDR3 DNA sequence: TGTGCCAGCAGTCAAGATTTCCGGGAAATCGGGCATGGCTACACCTTC.

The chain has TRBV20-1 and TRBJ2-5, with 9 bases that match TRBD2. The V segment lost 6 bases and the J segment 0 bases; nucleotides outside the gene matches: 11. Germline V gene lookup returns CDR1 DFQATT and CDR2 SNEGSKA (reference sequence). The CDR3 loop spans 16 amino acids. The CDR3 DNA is TGCAGTGCCAACACGGTGGCTAGCGGGAACCAAGAGACCCAGTACTTC. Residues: CSANTVASGNQETQYF.

The CDR3: CSAHTTAAGQNYKQYF. The CDR3 region has the DNA TGCAGTGCTCATACGACCGCGGCGGGACAGAACTATAAGCAGTACTTC. The chain carries TRBV20-1 and TRBJ2-7, with D possibly TRBD1 on 7 matching bases. CDR1 is DFQATT and CDR2 is SNEGSKA in the germline V gene (reference sequence). V was shortened by 5 bases and J by 8 bases, with 28 bases between the two germline ends. The CDR3 spans 16 residues.

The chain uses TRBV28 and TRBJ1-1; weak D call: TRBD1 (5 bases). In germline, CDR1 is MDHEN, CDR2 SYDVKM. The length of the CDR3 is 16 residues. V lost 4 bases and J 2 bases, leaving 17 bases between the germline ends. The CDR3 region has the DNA TGTGCCAGCAGTTCGTATAGACAGCTTACAAACACTGAAGCTTTCTTT. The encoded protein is CASSSYRQLTNTEAFF.

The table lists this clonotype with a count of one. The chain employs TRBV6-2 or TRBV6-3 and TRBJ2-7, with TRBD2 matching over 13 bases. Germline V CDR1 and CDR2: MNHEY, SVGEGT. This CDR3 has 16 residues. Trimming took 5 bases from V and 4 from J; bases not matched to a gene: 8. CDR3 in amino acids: CASSNAGTSGEYEQYF. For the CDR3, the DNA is TGTGCCAGCAGTAATGCCGGGACTAGCGGGGAATACGAGCAGTACTTC.

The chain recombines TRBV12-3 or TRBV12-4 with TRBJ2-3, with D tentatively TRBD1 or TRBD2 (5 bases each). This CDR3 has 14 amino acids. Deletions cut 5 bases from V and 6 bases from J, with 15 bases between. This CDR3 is CASSLGALGDTQYF. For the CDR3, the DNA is TGTGCCAGCAGTCTCGGGGCCCTGGGGGATACGCAGTATTTT.

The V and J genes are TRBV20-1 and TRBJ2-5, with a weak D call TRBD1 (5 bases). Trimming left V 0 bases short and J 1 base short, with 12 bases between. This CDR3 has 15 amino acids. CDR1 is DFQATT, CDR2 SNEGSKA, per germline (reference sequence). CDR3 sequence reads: CSARDPRASQETQYF. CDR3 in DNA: TGCAGTGCTAGAGATCCCAGGGCGAGCCAAGAGACCCAGTACTTC.

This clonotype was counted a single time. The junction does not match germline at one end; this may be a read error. The CDR3 is CASSWTHQETQYF. The CDR3 DNA reads as TGTGCCAGCAGCTGGACCCACCAGGAGACCCAGTACTTC. The chain uses TRBV12-3 or TRBV12-4 and TRBJ2-5; no clear D. The CDR3 totals 13 residues.

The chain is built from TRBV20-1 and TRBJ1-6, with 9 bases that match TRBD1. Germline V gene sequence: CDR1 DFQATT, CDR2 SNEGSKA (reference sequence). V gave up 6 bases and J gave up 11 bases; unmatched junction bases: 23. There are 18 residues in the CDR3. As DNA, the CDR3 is TGCAGTGCCGAAGAAGTAGAGGAAGAGGGACAGGGAAGCACACCCCTCCACTTT. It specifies CSAEEVEEEGQGSTPLHF.

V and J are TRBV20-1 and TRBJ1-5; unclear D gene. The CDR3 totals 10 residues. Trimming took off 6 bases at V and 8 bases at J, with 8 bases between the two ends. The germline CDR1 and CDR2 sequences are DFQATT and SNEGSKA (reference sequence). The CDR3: CSAGGEPQHF. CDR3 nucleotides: TGCAGTGCCGGCGGGGAGCCCCAGCATTTT.

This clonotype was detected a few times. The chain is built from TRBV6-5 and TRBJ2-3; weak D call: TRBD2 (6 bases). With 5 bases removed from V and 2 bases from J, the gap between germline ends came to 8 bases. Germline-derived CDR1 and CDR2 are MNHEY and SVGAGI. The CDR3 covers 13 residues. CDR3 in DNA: TGTGCCAGCAGTAGGAGGGACACAGATACGCAGTATTTT. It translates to CASSRRDTDTQYF.

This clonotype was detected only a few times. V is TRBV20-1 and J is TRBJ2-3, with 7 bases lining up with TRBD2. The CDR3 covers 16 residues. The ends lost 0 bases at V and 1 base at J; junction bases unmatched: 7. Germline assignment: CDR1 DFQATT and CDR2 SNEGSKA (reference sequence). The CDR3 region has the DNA TGCAGTGCTAGAGATTACGCGGGGGACGGCACAGATACGCAGTATTTT. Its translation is CSARDYAGDGTDTQYF.

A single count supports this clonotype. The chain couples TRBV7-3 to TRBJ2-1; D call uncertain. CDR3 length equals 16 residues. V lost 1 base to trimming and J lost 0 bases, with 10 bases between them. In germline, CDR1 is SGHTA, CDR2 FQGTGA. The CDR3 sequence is CASSLKGQVSYNEQFF. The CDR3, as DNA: TGTGCCAGCAGCTTAAAGGGCCAGGTCTCCTACAATGAGCAGTTCTTC.